This TCR beta chain comes out of a study of T cell responses to AZD1222 COVID-19 vaccine. Study-level results: The CD4 TCRs associated with vaccination extended across spike and predominated at 160-218 and 743-854. The sample set comprised mostly white British donors with more females, and clonal diversity was possibly underestimated.

The length of the CDR3 is 13 residues. V was shortened by 2 bases and J by 6 bases, with 10 bases between the two germline ends. The germline V gene encodes CDR1 MGHDK and CDR2 SYGVNS. TCRdb's table, derived via immunoSEQ multiplex PCR, lists solely in-frame clones and lacks some. Of roughly 120,000 clones in the sample, around nine tenths were seen once. On this clone itself: Its cognate antigen is unknown.

The V call is TRBV25-1, the J call TRBJ1-2, with no clear D. Sequencing used peripheral blood, obtained on day 0 of AZD1222 vaccination. The source is an adult in good health. The CDR3, as DNA: TGTGCCAGCAGTGAACCGGCAAGCAATGGCTACACCTTC. Its translation is CASSEPASNGYTF.